Shown below are 31 T cell receptor beta chains from a single sample sequenced in a study of identical twins. TCRdb ran MiXCR on the 5' RACE reads and lists one entry per CDR3 protein. The sample has some 190,000 distinct CDR3 sequences, around 15% seen once; the top ten hold 35% to 45%. These same data were also listed under a study on T cells expressing NK-cell markers.

Sequencing used CD8+ T cells sorted from blood. These receptors all come from a woman younger than 30 in good health.

This clonotype was seen only a few times. The chain employs TRBV5-1 and TRBJ2-5; the match to TRBD2 covers 7 bases. The CDR3 contains 17 residues. Losses at the gene ends were 1 base for V and 2 bases for J; bases not matched to a gene: 11. Germline CDR1 SGHRS, CDR2 YFSETQ. CDR3 in DNA: TGCGCCAGCAGCTTGAGCGGCCAGCGGGGCCTGCAAGAGACCCAGTACTTC. Translating gives CASSLSGQRGLQETQYF. The entire variable domain, with the rest obtained from reference TRBV5-1 and TRBJ2-5, is as follows: KAGVTQTPRYLIKTRGQQVTLSCSPISGHRSVSWYQQTPGQGLQFLFEYFSETQRNKGNFPGRFSGRQFSNSRSEMNVSTLELGDSALYLCASSLSGQRGLQETQYFGPGTRLLVL.

The table lists this clonotype with many counts. The rearrangement uses TRBV10-2 and TRBJ2-7; D not certain. CDR1 and CDR2 from the germline V gene are WSHSY and SAAADI. CDR3 length equals 13 residues. Trimming shortened V by 4 bases and J by 2 bases, and 9 bases separated the two germline ends. CDR3 in DNA: TGCGCCAGCAGTGCCGGACGTACCTACGAGCAGTACTTC. This gives the protein CASSAGRTYEQYF.

This clonotype came up many times. The genes are TRBV27 and TRBJ2-5; tentative D call: TRBD2 (5 bases). The germline V and J ends were trimmed by 5 bases and 4 bases, with 14 bases remaining between them. The CDR3 length is 14 residues. Germline CDR1 is MNHEY and CDR2 is SMNVEV (reference sequence). CDR3 sequence reads: CASSGTSLGETQYF. The CDR3, as DNA: TGTGCCAGCAGTGGTACTAGTTTGGGAGAGACCCAGTACTTC.

The chain has TRBV7-3 and TRBJ2-3, with TRBD2 matching over 15 bases. This CDR3 spans 17 amino acids. CDR1 is SGHTA, CDR2 FQGTGA, per germline. V gave up 5 bases and J gave up 2 bases; unmatched junction bases: 5. The CDR3 DNA sequence: TGTGCCAGCAGCCCGGGACTAGCGGGGGGTCTCACAGATACGCAGTATTTT. Translated: CASSPGLAGGLTDTQYF.

This clonotype was seen at least ten times. This chain connects TRBV6-1 to TRBJ1-1, with 11 positions matching TRBD1. Looked up from germline, CDR1 is MNHNS and CDR2 is SASEGT. The CDR3 sequence is 15 residues long. J lost 3 bases, V lost 5 bases, and 5 bases had no gene match. DNA for the CDR3: TGTGCCAGCAGTAGGACAGGGGGCAGGGACACTGAAGCTTTCTTT. Its protein is CASSRTGGRDTEAFF.

This clonotype was observed a handful of times. The rearrangement links TRBV29-1 to TRBJ2-3; 13 bases are shared with TRBD2. The CDR3 sequence is 15 residues long. CDR1 is SQVTM and CDR2 is ANQGSEA in the germline V gene. J lost 6 bases, V lost 3 bases, and 6 bases had no gene match. The CDR3 coding sequence is TGCAGCGTTGAGGGACTAGCGGGAAGGGTGGATACGCAGTATTTT. It specifies CSVEGLAGRVDTQYF.

This sequence joins TRBV19 and TRBJ1-1, with D hard to call. The CDR3 length is 14 residues. Germline V CDR1 and CDR2: LNHDA, SQIVND (reference sequence). Trimming stripped 4 bases from V and 0 bases from J, with 9 bases between. This CDR3 is CASSTEGLNTEAFF. The CDR3 DNA is TGTGCCAGTAGTACCGAGGGCCTGAACACTGAAGCTTTCTTT. Full variable domain (missing parts from reference TRBV19 and TRBJ1-1): DGGITQSPKYLFRKEGQNVTLSCEQNLNHDAMYWYRQDPGQGLRLIYYSQIVNDFQKGDIAEGYSVSREKKESFPLTVTSAQKNPTAFYLCASSTEGLNTEAFFGQGTRLTVV.

This clonotype was picked up many times. The chain has TRBV7-2 and TRBJ2-1; TRBD2 matches 10 bases. CDR1 is SGHTA, CDR2 FQGNSA, per germline. The CDR3 loop spans 16 amino acids. V trimming: 2 bases; J trimming: 4 bases; junction bases outside the gene matches: 5. CDR3: CASSLSKREGYNEQFF. The DNA of the CDR3 is TGTGCCAGCAGCTTATCAAAGCGGGAGGGTTACAATGAGCAGTTCTTC.

The chain joins TRBV14 to TRBJ1-2; no clear D gene. V was shortened by 0 bases and J by 3 bases, with 11 bases between the two germline ends. From germline, CDR1 is SGHDN and CDR2 FVKESK. The CDR3 has 15 residues. The CDR3 DNA sequence: TGTGCCAGCAGCCAAGAAACTGCACGGTACTATGGCTACACCTTC. Translated: CASSQETARYYGYTF.

The chain is built from TRBV7-3 and TRBJ2-1; 10 positions agree with TRBD1. After removal of 5 bases from V and 8 bases from J, the junction contained 9 bases not matched to a gene. Germline assignment: CDR1 SGHTA and CDR2 FQGTGA. The CDR3 consists of 15 residues. CDR3 DNA: TGTGCCAGCAGCCTCCGGGACAGGGGCTTAGATGAGCAGTTCTTC. Encoded protein: CASSLRDRGLDEQFF.

This clonotype appeared a few times. This sequence joins TRBV4-1 and TRBJ2-7; weak D call: TRBD1 (5 bases). Germline-derived CDR1 and CDR2 are MGHRA and YSYEKL. This CDR3 region has 12 residues. V lost 3 bases and J 6 bases, leaving 9 bases between the germline ends. CDR3 nucleotide sequence: TGCGCCAGCAGCCAGGTAGGGGTCGAGCAGTACTTC. This translates into CASSQVGVEQYF.

The CDR3 DNA reads as TGCAGCGTTAGGACGGAGAGAAATCAGCCCCAGCATTTT. Protein sequence: CSVRTERNQPQHF. The J gene is TRBJ1-5, the V gene TRBV29-1, with D uncertain. V gave up 5 bases and J gave up 4 bases, with 12 bases separating them. This CDR3 has 13 amino acids. CDR1 SQVTM and CDR2 ANQGSEA come from the germline V gene.

The rearrangement links TRBV3-1 to TRBJ2-1, with D possibly matching TRBD2 (6 bases). This CDR3 is 18 amino acids long. The germline V and J ends were trimmed by 8 bases and 5 bases, with 28 bases remaining between them. Germline CDR1 is LGHDT and CDR2 is YNNKEL (reference sequence). DNA of the CDR3: TGTGCCAGCCGCTCCGTTCCCGGTCTCGCGGGACCCCACAATGAGCAGTTCTTC. Amino acid sequence: CASRSVPGLAGPHNEQFF.

This clonotype was detected only a few times. J is TRBJ1-1 and V is TRBV12-3 or TRBV12-4, with a tentative D call TRBD1 (6 bases). V gave up 3 bases and J gave up 8 bases, with 10 bases separating them. The CDR3 spans 12 residues. CDR3 DNA: TGTGCCAGCAGTTTGTTACAGGGAGAAGCTTTCTTT. This gives the protein CASSLLQGEAFF.

This clonotype was detected a few times. This rearrangement joins TRBV7-6 to TRBJ2-1; no reliable D call. V was clipped by 4 bases and J by 9 bases, with 10 bases between them. Germline V gene sequence: CDR1 SGHVS, CDR2 FNYEAQ. The CDR3 runs to 12 residues. The CDR3 nucleotides read TGTGCCAGCAGCTCTCTGAGCACTGAGCAGTTCTTC. Translation: CASSSLSTEQFF.

This clonotype was picked up many times. This chain connects TRBV10-3 to TRBJ2-1, with D perhaps matching TRBD2 (5 bases). CDR1 and CDR2 from the germline V gene are ENHRY and SYGVKD. The CDR3 length is 12 residues. V was pared by 7 bases and J by 5 bases, with 9 bases between. CDR3 coding DNA: TGTGCCATCAAACGAGGGAACAATGAGCAGTTCTTC. Residues: CAIKRGNNEQFF.

In regard to this clonotype: The junction shows a germline mismatch at one end, possibly a read error. The chain has TRBV7-7 and TRBJ2-2; either TRBD1 or TRBD2 may fit D (6 bases each). Germline V gene data show CDR1 as SSHAT and CDR2 as FNYEAQ (reference sequence). The CDR3 totals 15 residues. The CDR3 loop is CASSLGGRDTGELFF. The DNA for the CDR3 is TGTGCTAGCAGCTTAGGGGGGCGCGACACCGGGGAGCTGTTTTTT.

This clonotype has only a few counts. The chain joins TRBV27 to TRBJ2-1, with D perhaps assigned TRBD1 or TRBD2 (6 bases each). Trimming stripped 4 bases from V and 8 bases from J, with 18 bases between. CDR3 length: 15 residues. Germline CDR1 reads MNHEY; CDR2 reads SMNVEV (reference sequence). The DNA of the CDR3 is TGTGCCAGCAGTTGGGAAGGGGGGAGAGGCTATGAGCAGTTCTTC. Translation gives CASSWEGGRGYEQFF.

This rearrangement joins TRBV12-3 or TRBV12-4 to TRBJ2-6; D not resolved. CDR3 length: 15 residues. The V and J ends lost 3 bases and 0 bases respectively, with 6 bases between them. CDR3 sequence reads: CASSFPPSGANVLTF. The CDR3 nucleotides read TGTGCCAGCAGTTTTCCACCCTCTGGGGCCAACGTCCTGACTTTC.

This clonotype was counted ten times or more. This chain links TRBV2 with TRBJ2-7, with no clear D. V dropped 4 bases and J dropped 3 bases, with 10 bases sitting between them. In germline, CDR1 is SNHLY, CDR2 FYNNEI. This CDR3 comprises 13 residues. CDR3 nucleotide sequence: TGTGCCAGCAGTGGCTCTGTCGGCTACGAGCAGTACTTC. Protein product: CASSGSVGYEQYF.

This clonotype came up a few times. The gene calls are TRBV7-9 and TRBJ1-1, with D maybe TRBD1 (6 bases). Germline loops: CDR1 SEHNR, CDR2 FQNEAQ (reference sequence). This CDR3 spans 15 amino acids. Trimming removed 5 bases from V and 9 bases from J, with 22 bases in between. The CDR3 DNA reads TGTGCCAGCAGCCCCGCCGCAGGGGCCGGAGGGAAAGCTTTCTTT. Protein: CASSPAAGAGGKAFF.

This clonotype has only one observation. No conserved phenylalanine or tryptophan is present at the end of the CDR3, so a read error is the likely explanation. The CDR3 spells CASSQSLAARWDKNIQYS. For the CDR3, the DNA is TGTGCCAGCAGCCAATCACTAGCGGCCCGGTGGGACAAAAACATTCAGTACTCC. The chain links TRBV3-1 to TRBJ2-4, with 8 bases matching TRBD2. There are 18 residues in the CDR3. After removal of 2 bases from V and 3 bases from J, the junction contained 12 bases not matched to a gene. The V gene's germline CDR1 is LGHDT and CDR2 YNNKEL (reference sequence).

V and J are TRBV7-9 and TRBJ2-1; 9 nucleotides match TRBD2. V trimming: 6 bases; J trimming: 7 bases; junction bases outside the gene matches: 10. Germline V gene sequence: CDR1 SEHNR, CDR2 FQNEAQ (reference sequence). CDR3 length: 15 residues. DNA of the CDR3: TGTGCCAGCAGATTCCCCGGGACTAGCAGAAATGAGCAGTTCTTC. Translated, it gives CASRFPGTSRNEQFF.

CDR3 DNA: TGCGCCAGCAGCCAACGGACAGGCCCCTTCTACGAGCAGTACTTC. This gives the protein CASSQRTGPFYEQYF. The chain is built from TRBV4-3 and TRBJ2-7, with 7 nucleotides matching TRBD1. Per the germline V gene, CDR1 is LGHNA and CDR2 is YSLEER. The CDR3 totals 15 residues. J gave up 3 bases and V 2 bases, and 7 bases lay outside the gene matches.

This clonotype was found a few times. The rearrangement uses TRBV20-1 and TRBJ1-2, with 8 bases matching TRBD1. The CDR3 covers 15 residues. Germline loops: CDR1 DFQATT, CDR2 SNEGSKA (reference sequence). The junction had 6 bases not matched to a gene; V was cut back by 0 bases and J by 3 bases. The CDR3 loop reads CSARDPGQGDYGYTF. CDR3 in DNA: TGCAGTGCTAGAGATCCCGGACAGGGAGACTATGGCTACACCTTC.

This chain links TRBV29-1 with TRBJ2-1, with D possibly matching TRBD2 (5 bases). Trimming cost V 7 bases and J 4 bases, with 20 bases left between them. The CDR3 has 15 amino acids. Germline-derived CDR1 and CDR2 are SQVTM and ANQGSEA. The CDR3 protein is CSALQPGSVYNEQFF. CDR3 coding DNA: TGCAGCGCCCTCCAGCCGGGGAGCGTTTACAATGAGCAGTTCTTC.

The CDR3 nucleotides read TGTGCCAGCAGCTCCCCGGGACGAAAGTTATATGGCTACACCTTC. Translating it yields CASSSPGRKLYGYTF. This chain joins TRBV12-3 or TRBV12-4 and TRBJ1-2, with D maybe TRBD1 (5 bases). Trimming took off 6 bases at V and 5 bases at J, with 19 bases between the two ends. The CDR3 has 15 amino acids.

In this sample, this clonotype turned up a few times. The chain is built from TRBV13 and TRBJ2-1, with D tentatively TRBD1 (5 bases). Deletions cut 3 bases from V and 2 bases from J, with 11 bases between. Germline V lookup: CDR1 PRHDT, CDR2 FYEKMQ (reference sequence). The CDR3 has 15 residues. CDR3 residues: CASSFKQVTYNEQFF. The DNA of the CDR3 is TGTGCCAGCAGCTTTAAACAGGTAACCTACAATGAGCAGTTCTTC.

The gene calls are TRBV12-3 or TRBV12-4 and TRBJ1-3, with 8 bases lining up with TRBD1. The CDR3 has 14 residues. The J segment lost 6 bases and the V segment lost 9 bases, leaving 10 bases of the junction unmatched. CDR3 region: CASSFTGGINTIYF. In nucleotides, the CDR3 is TGTGCCAGTAGCTTCACAGGGGGTATAAACACCATATATTTT.

This clonotype has just a few counts. The chain uses TRBV10-3 and TRBJ2-2; a weak D match, TRBD1 (6 bases). The CDR3 loop spans 15 amino acids. The germline V and J ends were trimmed by 2 bases and 4 bases, with 11 bases remaining between them. The germline CDR1 and CDR2 sequences are ENHRY and SYGVKD. Written as DNA, the CDR3 is TGTGCCATCAGTGAGCCCGGACAGAGCACCGGGGAGCTGTTTTTT. It codes for CAISEPGQSTGELFF.

V gene TRBV9 combines with J gene TRBJ2-5, with 14 bases fitting TRBD2. The CDR3 extends over 17 amino acids. V lost 3 bases to trimming and J lost 5 bases; unmatched junction nucleotides: 9. Germline lookup yields CDR1 SGDLS and CDR2 YYNGEE. The CDR3 is CASSAGLAGGVTETQYF. The CDR3 DNA follows: TGTGCCAGCAGCGCCGGACTAGCGGGGGGAGTCACGGAGACCCAGTACTTC.